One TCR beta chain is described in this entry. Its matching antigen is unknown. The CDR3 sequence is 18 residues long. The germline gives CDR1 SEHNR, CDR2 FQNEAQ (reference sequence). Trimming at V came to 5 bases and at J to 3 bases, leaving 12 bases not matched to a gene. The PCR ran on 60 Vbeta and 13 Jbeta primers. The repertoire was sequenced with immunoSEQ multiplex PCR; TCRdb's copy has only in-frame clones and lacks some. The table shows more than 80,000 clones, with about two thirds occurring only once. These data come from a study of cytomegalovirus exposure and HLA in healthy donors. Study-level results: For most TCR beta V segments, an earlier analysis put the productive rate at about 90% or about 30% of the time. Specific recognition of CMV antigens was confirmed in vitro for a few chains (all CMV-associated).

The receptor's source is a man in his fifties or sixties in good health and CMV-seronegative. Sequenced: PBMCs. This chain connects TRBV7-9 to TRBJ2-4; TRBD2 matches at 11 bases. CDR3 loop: CASSPSLAGGRVKNIQYF. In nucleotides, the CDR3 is TGTGCCAGCAGCCCAAGCCTAGCGGGAGGTCGGGTCAAAAACATTCAGTACTTC.